A single sample gave rise to the 24 T cell receptor beta chains below, sequenced in a study of identical twins. One entry per CDR3 protein, called by TCRdb with MiXCR from the 5' RACE reads. The sample has 400,000 to 600,000 distinct CDR3 sequences, under 25% seen once. This same sample was also part of a study on yellow fever vaccine responses in identical twins.

Sequenced material: CD4+ T cells sorted from blood. Source of these receptors: a woman between 18 and 29 years old in good health.

The V gene is TRBV27, the J gene TRBJ2-6; D may be TRBD2 (6 bases). Trimming shortened V by 1 base and J by 1 base, and 8 bases separated the two germline ends. CDR1 is MNHEY, CDR2 SMNVEV, per germline (reference sequence). This CDR3 is 16 amino acids long. The CDR3 sequence: CASSLFRGSGANVLTF. CDR3 in DNA: TGTGCCAGCAGTTTATTTCGGGGGTCTGGGGCCAACGTCCTGACTTTC. Full variable domain (remainder filled in from reference TRBV27 and TRBJ2-6): EAQVTQNPRYLITVTGKKLTVTCSQNMNHEYMSWYRQDPGLGLRQIYYSMNVEVTDKGDVPEGYKVSRKEKRNFPLILESPSPNQTSLYFCASSLFRGSGANVLTFGAGSRLTVL.

The rearrangement links TRBV29-1 to TRBJ1-2; 9 positions agree with TRBD1. CDR3 length: 12 amino acids. The V gene's germline CDR1 is SQVTM and CDR2 ANQGSEA. V lost 6 bases, J lost 5 bases, and 4 bases stayed unmatched. CDR3 in DNA: TGCAGCGTCGTCGGGACAGGGTATGGCTACACCTTC. This gives the protein CSVVGTGYGYTF.

CDR3 residues: CASSEGQLGYTF. CDR3 DNA: TGTGCCAGCAGCGAGGGCCAGCTGGGCTACACCTTC. This chain joins TRBV6-2 or TRBV6-3 and TRBJ1-2; D unresolved. This CDR3 has 12 residues. Trimming took 6 bases from V and 8 from J, leaving 13 bases between them. Germline CDR1 reads MNHEY; CDR2 reads SVGEGT.

This clonotype turned up a few times. The J gene is TRBJ2-3, the V gene TRBV20-1, with 11 bases that match TRBD2. V dropped 2 bases and J dropped 1; count of bases not matched to a gene: 2. The V gene's germline CDR1 is DFQATT and CDR2 SNEGSKA (reference sequence). The length of the CDR3 is 15 residues. The CDR3 DNA is TGCAGTGCTAGAATAGCGGGAGGGGGCACAGATACGCAGTATTTT. Its protein product is CSARIAGGGTDTQYF.

The gene calls are TRBV5-1 and TRBJ2-1, with D uncertain. The CDR3 length is 15 residues. V was shortened by 0 bases and J by 6 bases, with 13 bases between the two germline ends. From germline, CDR1 is SGHRS and CDR2 YFSETQ. The CDR3 coding sequence is TGCGCCAGCAGCTTGGTAGGTCGACCTTCCAATGAGCAGTTCTTC. It translates to CASSLVGRPSNEQFF. The full variable domain, with the rest looked up from reference TRBV5-1 and TRBJ2-1, is KAGVTQTPRYLIKTRGQQVTLSCSPISGHRSVSWYQQTPGQGLQFLFEYFSETQRNKGNFPGRFSGRQFSNSRSEMNVSTLELGDSALYLCASSLVGRPSNEQFFGPGTRLTVL.

The chain combines TRBV12-3 or TRBV12-4 with TRBJ1-6; weak D call: TRBD1 (5 bases). CDR3 length equals 15 residues. Trimming took off 5 bases at V and 6 bases at J, with 14 bases between the two ends. The CDR3 here is CASSPGGNSNSPLHF. The DNA for the CDR3 is TGTGCCAGCAGTCCCGGGGGGAACAGTAATTCACCCCTCCACTTT.

The chain joins TRBV20-1 to TRBJ2-7; 9 nucleotides match TRBD1. Germline V CDR1 and CDR2: DFQATT, SNEGSKA (reference sequence). Losses at the gene ends were 6 bases for V and 0 bases for J; bases not matched to a gene: 3. This CDR3 comprises 13 residues. CDR3: CSARDRASYEQYF. In nucleotides, the CDR3 is TGCAGTGCGCGGGACAGGGCCTCCTACGAGCAGTACTTC.

The gene calls are TRBV11-2 and TRBJ2-7, with no clear D. Germline assignment: CDR1 SGHAT and CDR2 FQNNGV. The CDR3 is made up of 13 amino acids. Trimming took 3 bases from V and 6 from J, leaving 12 bases between them. The CDR3 DNA reads as TGTGCCAGCAGCTTTGGGGTTAGGGCCGAGCAGTACGTC. It yields the protein CASSFGVRAEQYV.

There are a few counts of this clonotype. The genes are TRBV6-5 and TRBJ2-5; the match to TRBD2 covers 9 bases. With V trimmed by 2 bases and J by 5 bases, 12 bases remained unmatched. Per the germline V gene, CDR1 is MNHEY and CDR2 is SVGAGI. This CDR3 comprises 17 residues. The CDR3 is CASSYGLGAGGGETQYF. The CDR3, as DNA: TGTGCCAGCAGTTACGGCTTGGGAGCGGGGGGCGGGGAGACCCAGTACTTC.

This clonotype was observed a handful of times. In nucleotides, the CDR3 is TGTGCCAGCAGTACTAGCGTGGGTGAGCAGTTCTTC. Its protein is CASSTSVGEQFF. The chain couples TRBV7-9 to TRBJ2-1; the match to TRBD2 covers 7 bases. This CDR3 contains 12 residues. Germline CDR1 reads SEHNR; CDR2 reads FQNEAQ (reference sequence). The J segment lost 9 bases and the V segment lost 6 bases, leaving 5 bases of the junction unmatched.

The chain employs TRBV9 and TRBJ2-1, with TRBD2 matching 8 bases. The germline gives CDR1 SGDLS, CDR2 YYNGEE. The CDR3 has 16 residues. J lost 4 bases, V lost 3 bases, and 9 bases had no gene match. CDR3 region: CASSASPGLEYNEQFF. The CDR3 DNA reads TGTGCCAGCAGCGCCAGTCCGGGACTAGAATACAATGAGCAGTTCTTC.

This CDR3 reads CASIKRDREYTGELFF. DNA for the CDR3: TGTGCCAGTATCAAAAGGGACAGAGAATATACCGGGGAGCTGTTTTTT. V gene TRBV19 combines with J gene TRBJ2-2; 7 bases line up with TRBD1. CDR1 and CDR2 (germline): LNHDA, SQIVND (reference sequence). The CDR3 spans 16 residues. Trimming removed 7 bases from V and 5 bases from J; junction bases left unmatched: 13.

The gene calls are TRBV20-1 and TRBJ2-7, with 10 bases that match TRBD2. CDR1 and CDR2 from the germline V gene are DFQATT and SNEGSKA (reference sequence). Unmatched junction bases numbered 4, after V lost 5 bases and J lost 3 bases. CDR3 size: 13 residues. CDR3 DNA sequence: TGCAGTGCTTCTAGCGGGAGAGACTACGAGCAGTACTTC. Translation gives CSASSGRDYEQYF.

V is TRBV11-2 and J is TRBJ2-5; D may be TRBD1 or TRBD2 (5 bases each). Germline lookup yields CDR1 SGHAT and CDR2 FQNNGV. The CDR3 has 14 residues. V was pared by 7 bases and J by 3 bases, with 15 bases between. The CDR3 nucleotides read TGTGCCAGCAACCCCCAGGGACCAAAAGAGACCCAGTACTTC. Its translation: CASNPQGPKETQYF.

In this sample, this clonotype turned up a few times. V usage is TRBV28 and J usage is TRBJ2-7; D is unresolved. Germline CDR1 and CDR2: MDHEN and SYDVKM. V was clipped by 5 bases and J by 6 bases, with 14 bases between them. The CDR3 extends over 13 amino acids. The CDR3 nucleotides read TGTGCCAGCAGTATATTGTCTGTGGGCGAGCAGTACTTC. This translates into CASSILSVGEQYF.

The count of this clonotype is one. The chain is built from TRBV6-1 and TRBJ2-3; D remains unclear. This CDR3 is built from 15 residues. Germline V gene data show CDR1 as MNHNS and CDR2 as SASEGT. Trimming took 2 bases from V and 3 from J, leaving 12 bases between them. In DNA form, the CDR3 reads TGTGCCAGCAGTGAAAGATCGTGGGTGACAGATACGCAGTATTTT. This encodes CASSERSWVTDTQYF.

V and J are TRBV29-1 and TRBJ2-5; 8 bases agree with TRBD1. J lost 4 bases, V lost 3 bases, and 7 bases had no gene match. CDR1 SQVTM and CDR2 ANQGSEA come from the germline V gene. This CDR3 has 14 residues. Written as DNA, the CDR3 is TGCAGCGTTGATGGGGGCAGGGGGCTAGAGACCCAGTACTTC. This gives the protein CSVDGGRGLETQYF.

This clonotype was seen repeatedly, ten times or more. As DNA, the CDR3 is TGTGCCAGCAGATCCCCAGCCCTAGATACGCAGTATTTT. Its translation: CASRSPALDTQYF. This chain uses TRBV12-3 or TRBV12-4 with TRBJ2-3, with D unclear. Trimming stripped 6 bases from V and 5 bases from J, with 12 bases between. The length of the CDR3 is 13 residues.

The rearrangement joins TRBV24-1 to TRBJ1-1, with no clear D. The CDR3 runs to 13 residues. The V and J ends lost 6 bases and 0 bases respectively, with 7 bases between them. The V gene's germline CDR1 is KGHDR and CDR2 SFDVKD. The CDR3 region has the DNA TGTGCCACCAGTTCAGACTTGAACACTGAAGCTTTCTTT. Residues: CATSSDLNTEAFF.

This clonotype was found a few times. The CDR3, as DNA: TGCGCCAGCAGCACTGTCACAGGGAGCTACGAGCAGTACTTC. It codes for CASSTVTGSYEQYF. The gene calls are TRBV5-1 and TRBJ2-7; TRBD1 might be the D (6 bases). The CDR3 is 14 amino acids. The germline gives CDR1 SGHRS, CDR2 YFSETQ. V gave up 4 bases and J gave up 3 bases, with 14 bases separating them.

This clonotype was counted a few times. The genes are TRBV5-1 and TRBJ2-5; a weak D match, TRBD2 (6 bases). CDR1 is SGHRS and CDR2 is YFSETQ in the germline V gene. Deletions cut 4 bases from V and 1 base from J, with 11 bases between. The CDR3 consists of 14 residues. The CDR3 protein is CASSQGLSQETQYF. For the CDR3, the DNA is TGCGCCAGCAGCCAGGGACTTTCCCAAGAGACCCAGTACTTC.

This clonotype was seen a handful of times. V gene TRBV2 combines with J gene TRBJ2-1; the match to TRBD2 covers 10 bases. CDR3 length: 15 residues. V was clipped by 7 bases and J by 6 bases; unmatched bases: 9. CDR1 is SNHLY and CDR2 is FYNNEI in the germline V gene. CDR3 sequence reads: CASTEALAGVNEQFF. The CDR3 DNA reads TGTGCCAGCACCGAGGCTCTAGCGGGAGTCAATGAGCAGTTCTTC. Complete variable domain (other parts from reference TRBV2 and TRBJ2-1): EPEVTQTPSHQVTQMGQEVILRCVPISNHLYFYWYRQILGQKVEFLVSFYNNEISEKSEIFDDQFSVERPDGSNFTLKIRSTKLEDSAMYFCASTEALAGVNEQFFGPGTRLTVL.

The V and J genes are TRBV20-1 and TRBJ1-3; no firm D call. The germline V and J ends were trimmed by 0 bases and 0 bases, with 9 bases remaining between them. Germline lookup yields CDR1 DFQATT and CDR2 SNEGSKA (reference sequence). The CDR3 runs to 15 residues. CDR3 in DNA: TGCAGTGCTAGAGATCCAAGGACCTCTGGAAACACCATATATTTT. It is translated as CSARDPRTSGNTIYF.

This clonotype was counted between two and nine times. J is TRBJ2-7 and V is TRBV5-1, with 11 nucleotides matching TRBD2. There are 16 residues in the CDR3. CDR1 and CDR2 (germline): SGHRS, YFSETQ. With V trimmed by 5 bases and J by 2 bases, 9 bases remained unmatched. The DNA of the CDR3 is TGCGCCAGCAGTTTGACTGGGACTAGCGGTGCCTACGAGCAGTACTTC. This gives the protein CASSLTGTSGAYEQYF.